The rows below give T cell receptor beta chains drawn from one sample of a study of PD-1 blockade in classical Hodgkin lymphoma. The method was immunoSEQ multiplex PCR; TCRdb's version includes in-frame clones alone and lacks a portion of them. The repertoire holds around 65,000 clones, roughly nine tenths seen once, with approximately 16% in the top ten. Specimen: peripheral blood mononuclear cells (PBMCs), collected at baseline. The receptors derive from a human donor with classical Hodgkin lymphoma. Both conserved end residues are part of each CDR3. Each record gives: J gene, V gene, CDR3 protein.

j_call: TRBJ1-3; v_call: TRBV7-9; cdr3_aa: CASSSDRDSGNTIYF
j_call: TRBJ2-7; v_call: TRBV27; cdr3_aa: CASSPLELGLPRYEQYF
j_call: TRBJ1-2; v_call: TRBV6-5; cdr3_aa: CASSRQGGGYGYTF
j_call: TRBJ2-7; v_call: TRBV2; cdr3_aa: CASSETRAGLYEQYF
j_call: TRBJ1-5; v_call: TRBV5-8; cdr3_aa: CASSRGWVREEDQPQHF
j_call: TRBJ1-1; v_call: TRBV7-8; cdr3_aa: CASSSRAGLGGTEAFF
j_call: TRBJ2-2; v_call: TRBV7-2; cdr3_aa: CASSLPGGLGTGELFF
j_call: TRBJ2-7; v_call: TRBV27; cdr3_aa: CASSSVGEQYF
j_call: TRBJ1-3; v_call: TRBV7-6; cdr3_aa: CASSLVQGGSSGNTIYF
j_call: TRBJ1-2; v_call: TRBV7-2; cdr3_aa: CASSATSRQATYLF
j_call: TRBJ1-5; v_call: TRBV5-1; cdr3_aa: CASSLAGDKNQPQHF
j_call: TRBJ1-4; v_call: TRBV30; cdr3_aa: CARAQDAGPEKLFF
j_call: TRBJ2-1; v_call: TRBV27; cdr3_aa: CASSDLLGLAGKSSYNEQFF
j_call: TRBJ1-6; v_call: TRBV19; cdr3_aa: CASLEQGGNSPLHF
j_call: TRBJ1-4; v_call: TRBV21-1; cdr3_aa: CASSIKEGVISEKLFF
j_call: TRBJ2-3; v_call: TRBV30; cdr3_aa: CAWHGGLTDTQYF
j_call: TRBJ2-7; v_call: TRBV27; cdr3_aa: CASSLAGNAYEQYF
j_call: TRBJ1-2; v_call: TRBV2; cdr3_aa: CASRVNRDGDTF
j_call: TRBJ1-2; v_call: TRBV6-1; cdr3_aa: CASSEAGTGVYGYTF
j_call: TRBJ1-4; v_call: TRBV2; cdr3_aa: CASSLTPDYGRGHEKLFF
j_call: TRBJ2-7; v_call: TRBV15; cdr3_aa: CATSRGNDAYYEQYF
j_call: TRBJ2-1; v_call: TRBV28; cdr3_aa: CASSLGLAAYNEQFF
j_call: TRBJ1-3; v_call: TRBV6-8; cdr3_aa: CASSYGGNDPSSGNTIYF
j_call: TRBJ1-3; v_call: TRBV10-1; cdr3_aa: CASPGLGKRATVPGNTIYF
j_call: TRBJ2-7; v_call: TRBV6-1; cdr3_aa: CASSAKTAAYEQYF
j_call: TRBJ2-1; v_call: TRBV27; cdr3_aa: CASSLSRDFLEQFF
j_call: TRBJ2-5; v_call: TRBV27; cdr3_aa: CASSLRAGETQYF
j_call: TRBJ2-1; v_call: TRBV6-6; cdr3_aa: CASSYPYAGEDNEQFF
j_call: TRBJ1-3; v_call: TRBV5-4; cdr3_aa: CASSSSRGYGNTIYF
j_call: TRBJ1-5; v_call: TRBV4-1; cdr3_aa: CASSQDTGSNQPQHF
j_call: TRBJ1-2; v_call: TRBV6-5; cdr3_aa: CASSPTGYRDYTF
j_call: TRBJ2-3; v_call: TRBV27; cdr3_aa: CASRERTSGSRAQYF
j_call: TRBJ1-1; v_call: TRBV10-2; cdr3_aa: CASSESRTVLTTEAFF
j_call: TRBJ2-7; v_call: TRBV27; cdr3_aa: CASSAWTGLSYEQYF
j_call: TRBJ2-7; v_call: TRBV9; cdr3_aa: CASSDPDRRQQYF
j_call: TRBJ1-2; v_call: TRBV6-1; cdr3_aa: CASNFQGGGYTF
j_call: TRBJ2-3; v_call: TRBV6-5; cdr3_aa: CASRWGRTNTDTQYF
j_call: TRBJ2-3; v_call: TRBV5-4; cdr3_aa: CASSLPGASTDTQYF
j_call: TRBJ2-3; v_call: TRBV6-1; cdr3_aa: CASSEAQGDTQYF
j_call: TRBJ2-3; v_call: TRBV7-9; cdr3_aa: CASSFSTSPSTDTQYF
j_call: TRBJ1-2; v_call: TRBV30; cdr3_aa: CAWTREVYGYTF
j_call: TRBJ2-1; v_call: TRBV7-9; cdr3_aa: CASSDGQVAYNEQFF
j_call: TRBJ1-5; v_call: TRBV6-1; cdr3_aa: CASSEGYQPQHF
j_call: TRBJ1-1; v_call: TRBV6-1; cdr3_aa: CASSFAENTEAFF
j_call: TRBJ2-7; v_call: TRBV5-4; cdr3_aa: CASSPGRALTSYEQYF
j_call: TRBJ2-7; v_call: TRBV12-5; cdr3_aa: CASGPPDSWEQYF
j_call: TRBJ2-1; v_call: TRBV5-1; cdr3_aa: CASRLAVYNEQFF
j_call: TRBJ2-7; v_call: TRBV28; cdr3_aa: CASGTADGSLYEQYF
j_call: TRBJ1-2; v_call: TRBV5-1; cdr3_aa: CASSLYGYTF
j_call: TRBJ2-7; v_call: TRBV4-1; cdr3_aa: CASSRVERGSYEQYF
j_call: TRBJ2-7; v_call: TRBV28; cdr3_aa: CASSPGQGTYEQYF
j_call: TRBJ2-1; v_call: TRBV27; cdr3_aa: CASSPGVAGGYNEQFF
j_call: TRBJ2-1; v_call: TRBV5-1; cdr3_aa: CASSRDRAGEQFF
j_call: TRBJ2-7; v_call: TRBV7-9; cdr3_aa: CASSPFPIKAYEQYF
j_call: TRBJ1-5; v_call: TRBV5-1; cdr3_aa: CASKYGFERRGLSRANQPQHF
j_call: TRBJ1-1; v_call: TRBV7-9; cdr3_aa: CASSLDGLNTEAFF
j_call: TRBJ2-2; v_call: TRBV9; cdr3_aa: CASSVQRGNTGELFF
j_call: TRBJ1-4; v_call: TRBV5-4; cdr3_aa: CASSRSGGALEEKLFF
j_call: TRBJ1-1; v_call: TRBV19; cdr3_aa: CASSTHFSGNMNTEAFF